This TCR beta chain was recorded in a study of post-analysis software for immune sequencing data. The table lists this clonotype with many counts. What it binds is unknown. Every TCR beta cDNA library bore unique molecular identifiers. Between roughly 1 and 10 million T cells gave rise to a few hundred thousand cDNA molecules. TCRdb re-analysed the PCR reads in MiXCR, keeping a single row per CDR3 protein. The sample has hundreds of thousands of distinct CDR3 sequences; around 27% are singletons. Trimming removed 4 bases at V and 0 bases at J, with 10 bases between. Germline V lookup: CDR1 SGHRS, CDR2 YFSETQ. The CDR3 has 14 residues. Study-level results: Five or six TRBV segments, TRBV5-6, TRBV5-1 and TRBV20-1 among them, were found more frequent in patients than controls. Controls had significantly higher normalized Chao1 diversity than multiple sclerosis patients. F measure grouped same-batch samples tightly together.

This clonotype was obtained from a girl aged 5-17 years with multiple sclerosis. The chain links TRBV5-1 to TRBJ1-2; D remains ambiguous. The sample consisted of blood. The DNA for the CDR3 is TGCGCCAGCAGCCAGGATGCAGCTAACTATGGCTACACCTTC. The encoded protein is CASSQDAANYGYTF.